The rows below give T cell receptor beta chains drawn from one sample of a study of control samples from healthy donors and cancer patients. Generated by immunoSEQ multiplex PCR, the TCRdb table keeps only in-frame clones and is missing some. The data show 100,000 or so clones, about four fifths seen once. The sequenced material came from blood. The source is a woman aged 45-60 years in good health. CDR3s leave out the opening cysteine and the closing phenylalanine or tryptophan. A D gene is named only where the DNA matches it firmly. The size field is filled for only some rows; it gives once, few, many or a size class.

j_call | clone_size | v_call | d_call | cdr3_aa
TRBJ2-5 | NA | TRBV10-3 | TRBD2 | AIRAGGPQETQY
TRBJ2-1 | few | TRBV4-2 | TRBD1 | ASSQGIGTGGFVNEQF
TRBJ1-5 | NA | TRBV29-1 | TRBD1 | SVGTGGNQPQH
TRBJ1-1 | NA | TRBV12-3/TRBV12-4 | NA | ASSFRRSTEAF
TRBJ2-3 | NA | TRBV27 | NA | ASRPTVSDTQY
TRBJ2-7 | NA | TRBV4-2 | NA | ASSPDPKYEQY
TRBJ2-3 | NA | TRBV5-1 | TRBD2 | ASSLVAGVWDTQY
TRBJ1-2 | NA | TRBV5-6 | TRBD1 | ASSLTGGSNNYGYT
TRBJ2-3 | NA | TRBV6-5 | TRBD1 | ASSSPGQGDYTQY
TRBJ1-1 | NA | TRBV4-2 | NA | ASSQDSRGNTEAF
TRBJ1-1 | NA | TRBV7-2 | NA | ASSRQRSEAF
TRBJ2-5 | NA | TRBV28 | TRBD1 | ASSTHLTGSLGTQY
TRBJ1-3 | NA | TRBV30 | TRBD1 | AWNPGQLNTIY
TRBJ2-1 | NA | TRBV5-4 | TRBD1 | ASSQPGQALNEQF
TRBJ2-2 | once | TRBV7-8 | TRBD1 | ASSPIRQGLNTGELF
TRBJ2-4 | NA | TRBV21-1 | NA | ASSPGQLAKNIQY
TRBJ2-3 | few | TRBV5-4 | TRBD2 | ASSPSPGGGVRDTQY
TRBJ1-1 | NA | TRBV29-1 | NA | SVDLTAGTEAF
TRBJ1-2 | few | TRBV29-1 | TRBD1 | SVDETGYGYT
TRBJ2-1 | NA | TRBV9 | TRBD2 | ASSGGGNPSSYNEQF
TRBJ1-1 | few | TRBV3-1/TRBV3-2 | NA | ASSQGAPRSTEAF
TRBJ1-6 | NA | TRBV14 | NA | ASSQAVGPLH